This T cell receptor (beta chain) is drawn from a study of blood T cell repertoires in COVID-19. Sequencing was performed with immunoSEQ multiplex PCR; in TCRdb, only in-frame clones are kept and a portion is missing. Among under 200,000 clones listed, over 75% were seen once. This CDR3 spans 17 amino acids. V lost 4 bases, J lost 5 bases, and 14 bases stayed unmatched. The sequencing input was PBMCs or T cells enriched from blood (not recorded which). The chain is built from TRBV5-3 and TRBJ2-2, with 7 bases lining up with TRBD1. TRBV5-3 is sorted into the ORF group, with uncertain function. This receptor was obtained from a woman aged 18-29 years who had recovered from COVID-19. The CDR3 DNA is TGTGCCAGAAGCACCAACCCGGACAGGCACGCAACCGGGGAGCTGTTTTTT. Translating it yields CARSTNPDRHATGELFF.